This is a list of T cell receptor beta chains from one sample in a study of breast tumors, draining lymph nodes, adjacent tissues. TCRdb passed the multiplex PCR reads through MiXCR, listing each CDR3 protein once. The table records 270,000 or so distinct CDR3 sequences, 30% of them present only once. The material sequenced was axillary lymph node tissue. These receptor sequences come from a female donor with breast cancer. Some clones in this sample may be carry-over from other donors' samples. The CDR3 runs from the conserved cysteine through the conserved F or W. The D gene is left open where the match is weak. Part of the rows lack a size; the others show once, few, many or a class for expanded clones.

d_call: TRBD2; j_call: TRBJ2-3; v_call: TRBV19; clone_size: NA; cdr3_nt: TGTGCTAGTAGTATCGGAGCTAGCGGGAGTTCTTGGGATACGCAGTATTTT; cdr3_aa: CASSIGASGSSWDTQYF
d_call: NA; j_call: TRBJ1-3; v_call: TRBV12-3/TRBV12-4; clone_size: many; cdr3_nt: TGTGCCAGCAACGTTGGGTCTGGAAACACCATATATTTT; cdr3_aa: CASNVGSGNTIYF
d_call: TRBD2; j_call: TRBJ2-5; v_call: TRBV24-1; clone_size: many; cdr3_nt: TGTGCCACCAGTGATCTAGCGGTGTACCAAGAGACCCAGTACTTC; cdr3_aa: CATSDLAVYQETQYF
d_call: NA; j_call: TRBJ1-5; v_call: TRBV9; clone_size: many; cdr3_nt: TGTGCCAGCAGCCCCGGGGGGCTGGGCAATCAGCCCCAGCATTTT; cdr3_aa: CASSPGGLGNQPQHF
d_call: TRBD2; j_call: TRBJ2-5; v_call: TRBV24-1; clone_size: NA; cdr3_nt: TGTGCCACCAGTGAAACGGGACTAGCGGGAGGTACCCGGTCGTTGGAGACCCAGTACTTC; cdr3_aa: CATSETGLAGGTRSLETQYF
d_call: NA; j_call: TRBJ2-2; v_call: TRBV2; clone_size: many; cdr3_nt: TGTGCCAGCAGTGTCAGACAGGCGAACACCGGGGAGCTGTTTTTT; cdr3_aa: CASSVRQANTGELFF
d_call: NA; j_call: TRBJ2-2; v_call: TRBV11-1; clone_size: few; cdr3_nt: TGTGCCAGCAGCTTAGGGCAGGGCAACACCGGGGAGCTGCTTTTT; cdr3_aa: CASSLGQGNTGELLF
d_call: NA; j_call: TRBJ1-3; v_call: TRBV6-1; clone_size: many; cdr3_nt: TGTGCCAGCAGGTCTCAAGGGGGAGCTGGAAACACCATATATTTT; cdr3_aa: CASRSQGGAGNTIYF
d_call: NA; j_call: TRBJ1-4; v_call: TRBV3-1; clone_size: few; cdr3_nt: TGTGCCAGCAGCCAAGAGGGCAGAAATGAAAAACTGTTTTTT; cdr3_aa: CASSQEGRNEKLFF
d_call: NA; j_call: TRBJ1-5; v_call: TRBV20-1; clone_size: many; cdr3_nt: TGCAGTGCTAGACCACCGGGGGGTGCTAGCAATCAGCCCCAGCATTTT; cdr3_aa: CSARPPGGASNQPQHF
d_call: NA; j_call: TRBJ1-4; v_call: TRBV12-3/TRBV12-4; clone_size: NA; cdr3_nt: TGTGCCAGCAGTAAAGGGACGGGATCTACTAATGAAAAACTGTTTTTT; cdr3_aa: CASSKGTGSTNEKLFF
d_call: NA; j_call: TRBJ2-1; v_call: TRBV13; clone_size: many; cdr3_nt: TGTGCCAGCAGCCAAACAGGGTTGGATGAGCAGTTCTTC; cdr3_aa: CASSQTGLDEQFF
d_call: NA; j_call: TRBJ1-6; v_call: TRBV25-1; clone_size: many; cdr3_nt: TGTGCCAGCAGTGGGACCGGTCAAAATTCACCCCTCCACTTT; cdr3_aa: CASSGTGQNSPLHF
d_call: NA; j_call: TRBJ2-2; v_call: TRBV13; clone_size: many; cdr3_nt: TGTGCCAGCAGCTGGGGTGCCGGAAACACCGGGGAGCTGTTTTTT; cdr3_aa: CASSWGAGNTGELFF
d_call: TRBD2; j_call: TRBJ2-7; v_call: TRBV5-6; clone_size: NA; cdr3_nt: TGTGCCAGCAGTTCCGGGACTACCGTCCCCTACGAGCAGTACTTC; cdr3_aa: CASSSGTTVPYEQYF
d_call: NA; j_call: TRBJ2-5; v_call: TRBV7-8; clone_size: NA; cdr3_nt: TGTGCCAGCACACAAGAGACCCAGTACTTC; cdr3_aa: CASTQETQYF
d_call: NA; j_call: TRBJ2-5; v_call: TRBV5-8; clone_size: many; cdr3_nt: TGTGCCAGCAGCTCTCAGGGAGCCTTCCAAGAGACCCAGTACTTC; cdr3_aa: CASSSQGAFQETQYF
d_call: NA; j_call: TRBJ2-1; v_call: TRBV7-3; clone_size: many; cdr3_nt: TGTGCCAGCAGCTTTCCCACTCACGGCAATGAGCAGTTCTTC; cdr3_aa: CASSFPTHGNEQFF
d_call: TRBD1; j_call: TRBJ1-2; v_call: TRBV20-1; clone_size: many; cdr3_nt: TGCAGTGCTAAGACCCTGACAGGGGGCGATGGCTACACCTTC; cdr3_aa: CSAKTLTGGDGYTF
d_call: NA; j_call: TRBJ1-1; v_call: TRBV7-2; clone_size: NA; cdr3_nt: TGTGCCAGCAGCTTAGCAGGGACCCCTGAAGCTTTCTTT; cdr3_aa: CASSLAGTPEAFF
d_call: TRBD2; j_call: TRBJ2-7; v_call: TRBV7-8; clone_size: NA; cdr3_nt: TGTGCCAGCAGCTGGTTAGCGGGAGCCGCCTACGAGCAGTACTTC; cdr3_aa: CASSWLAGAAYEQYF
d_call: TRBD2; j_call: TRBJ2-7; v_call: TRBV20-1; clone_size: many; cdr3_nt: TGCAGTGCTACCAGTCTAGCGGGCCGAACCTACGAGCAGTACTTC; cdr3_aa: CSATSLAGRTYEQYF
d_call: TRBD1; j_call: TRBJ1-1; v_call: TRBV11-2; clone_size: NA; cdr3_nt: TGTGCCAGCAGCCCGCGGGGCAGGGGGCGCAGGTCTGAAGCTTTCTTT; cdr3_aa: CASSPRGRGRRSEAFF
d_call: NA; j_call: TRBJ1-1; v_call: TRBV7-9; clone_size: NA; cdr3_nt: TGTGCCAGCAGCTCTAAGTCCCTGGACAGTGAAGCTTTCTTT; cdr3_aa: CASSSKSLDSEAFF
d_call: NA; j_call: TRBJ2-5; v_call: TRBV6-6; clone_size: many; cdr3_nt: TGTGCCAGCAGTTACGCCCTTATGTCCCCATGGCAAGAGACCCAGTACTTC; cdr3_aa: CASSYALMSPWQETQYF
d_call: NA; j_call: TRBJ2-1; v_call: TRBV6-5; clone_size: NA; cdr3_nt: TGTGCCAGCAGTTACTCGAGACAGTACAATGAGCAGTTCTTC; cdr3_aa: CASSYSRQYNEQFF
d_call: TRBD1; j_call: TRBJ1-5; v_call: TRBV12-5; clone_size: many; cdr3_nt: TGTGCTAGTGGTTTGACAGGGGGCGCGGAACAGCCCCAGCATTTT; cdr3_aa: CASGLTGGAEQPQHF
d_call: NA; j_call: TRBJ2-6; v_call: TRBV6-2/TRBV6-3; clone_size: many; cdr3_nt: TGTGCCAGCAGTTACGGGGGCTCTGGGGCCAACGTCCTGACTTTC; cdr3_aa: CASSYGGSGANVLTF
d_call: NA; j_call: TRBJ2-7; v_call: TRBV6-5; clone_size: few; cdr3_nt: TGTGCCAGCAGTCACCGACAAGCCTACGAGCAGTACTTC; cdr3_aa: CASSHRQAYEQYF
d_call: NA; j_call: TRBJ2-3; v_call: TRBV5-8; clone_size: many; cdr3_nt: TGTGCCAGCAGCTTGGAAGTGTCCGCAGATACGCAGTATTTT; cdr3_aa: CASSLEVSADTQYF
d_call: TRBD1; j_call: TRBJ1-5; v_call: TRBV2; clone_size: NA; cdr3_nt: TGTGCTCGACAGGGGGAGGCGGGCAATCAGCCCCAGCATTTT; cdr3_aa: CARQGEAGNQPQHF
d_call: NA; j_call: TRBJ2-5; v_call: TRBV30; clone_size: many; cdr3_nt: TGTGCCTGGAGTGCCCTAGACCAGACCCAGTACTTC; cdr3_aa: CAWSALDQTQYF
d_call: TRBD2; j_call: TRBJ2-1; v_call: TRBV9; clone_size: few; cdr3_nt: TGTGCCAGCAGCGCCGAAGCCGGACTAGCGGGAGCCTACAATGAGCAGTTCTTC; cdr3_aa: CASSAEAGLAGAYNEQFF
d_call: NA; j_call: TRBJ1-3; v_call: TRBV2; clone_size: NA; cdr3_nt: TGTGCCAGCAGCGGAAACCGTAGGGCAGGCTCTGGAAACACCATACATTTT; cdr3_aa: CASSGNRRAGSGNTIHF
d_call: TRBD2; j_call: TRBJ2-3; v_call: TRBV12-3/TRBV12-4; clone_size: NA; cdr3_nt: TGTGCCAGCAGTTTAGGGGGTGGGACTAGCGGGGATGAAGTGGCGCAGTATTTT; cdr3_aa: CASSLGGGTSGDEVAQYF
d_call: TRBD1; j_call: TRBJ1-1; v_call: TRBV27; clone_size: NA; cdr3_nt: TGTGCCATCCCGAACCCGCAGGGGGTACGGCGGGGTGAAGCTTTCTTT; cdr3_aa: CAIPNPQGVRRGEAFF
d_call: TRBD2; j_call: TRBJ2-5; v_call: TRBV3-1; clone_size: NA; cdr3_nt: TGTGTCAGCAGCCAAGATGCCAGCGGGAGGGCCGAAGAGACCCAGTACTTC; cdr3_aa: CVSSQDASGRAEETQYF
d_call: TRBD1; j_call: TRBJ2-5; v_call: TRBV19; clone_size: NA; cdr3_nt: TGTGCCAGTAGAGGGACAGGGGGCCAGTACTTC; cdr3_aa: CASRGTGGQYF